This T cell receptor (beta chain) comes out of a study of CD8 T cells in Susac syndrome (dated by TCRdb to between 2017 and 2020). Background for the entire study: Repertoire sequencing was used to test whether CD8+ T cell activation and differentiation in Susac syndrome was antigen driven.

RNA was extracted using the RNeasy kit, and about 0.45 to 1 ug of the RNA was reverse transcribed with random hexamers. The immunoSEQ multiplex PCR assay, which covers 54 Vbeta and 13 Jbeta segments, was used to amplify TCR beta CDR3 regions. Bias from PCR amplification was corrected by using a synthetic template baseline for primer optimization and for computational correction. Regarding the original processing steps: Reads were annotated to V, D and J genes according to IMGT and were analyzed with immunoSEQ Analyzer, with only productive sequences retained. To calculate clonality, Shannon entropy was normalized by log2 of the number of productive unique sequences and then subtracted from one. For each patient and control, public and private clones were evaluated among the 100 most prevalent clones. Clones were defined as Susac-specific if absent from the healthy and MS cohorts, from under 1,200 published viral clones and from other ImmuneACCESS disease sequences. The raw public reads went through TCRdb reprocessing: fastp at Q25, MiXCR clone calling, in-frame beta chains kept. Under each unique CDR3 protein, matching rows form one entry showing the most common genes and DNA. TCRdb's processing, not the study's, gives the V and J calls here. This sample has over 100,000 distinct CDR3 sequences in its table, and 90% to 96% of those were observed once. In total, the top ten clones hold more than 0.095% of the sample.

Broader findings and caveats from the paper: The study acknowledged that relatively few individuals were included in the TCR sequencing and HLA analysis.

With regard to this clonotype: Its target antigen remains unknown. No much larger clone exists at a distance of one base, and base qualities are not known.

Peripheral blood CD8+ and CD4+ T cells from healthy donors, Susac syndrome patients and multiple sclerosis patients were profiled by high-throughput TCR beta sequencing. Healthy donors were age- and sex-matched controls. Bulk CD8+ and CD4+ T cells were purified by magnetic negative isolation, while CD8+ TEMRA cells were enriched using FACS. Blood was drawn into EDTA tubes, processed within 24 hours, and PBMCs were isolated by density gradient centrifugation. PBMCs destined for TCR sequencing were cryopreserved in liquid nitrogen and later thawed in a 37 °C water bath. The sorted or isolated CD4+, CD8+ and CD8+ TEMRA cells had a purity of 90% or higher. Source material: CD4+ T cells from PBMCs. The source of this sequence is a human donor in good health.

CDR3 protein: CASSPYPLDRNDGYTF. The nucleotide sequence is given as TGTGCCAGCAGCCCATATCCATTGGACAGGAATGATGGCTACACCTTC. The sequence is built from TRBV7-2 and TRBJ1-2; the junction holds 7 bases that match TRBD1. CDR1 and CDR2 are drawn from the germline V gene: SGHTA, FQGNSA. From cysteine to phenylalanine, the CDR3 is 16 amino acids long. Only the CDR3 portion is preserved as DNA: 48 bases, with reading frame beginning at the first base. V and J are trimmed by 5 bases and 6 bases, and the gene matches miss 15 bases of the junction.